The rows below give T cell receptor beta chains drawn from one sample of a study of shared clonotypes between healthy human individuals. The protocol was immunoSEQ multiplex PCR, while the TCRdb copy is restricted to in-frame clones and leaves out a portion. The sample has around 600,000 clones, roughly 98% seen once; the top ten hold approximately 0.3%. The sample comprised naive CD8+ T cells sorted from blood. These receptor sequences come from a man under 40 in good health. Both conserved end residues are trimmed from each CDR3. Each record gives: V gene, CDR3 length, CDR3 protein.

v_gene: TRBV30
len: 11
CDR3aa: AWSYRGNTEAF

v_gene: TRBV15
len: 17
CDR3aa: ATSTKRVPSGRRGSEQY

v_gene: TRBV18
len: 19
CDR3aa: ASSPFSSTTSGIANTGELF

v_gene: TRBV6-5
len: 11
CDR3aa: ASRRGQTYEQY

v_gene: TRBV29-1
len: 11
CDR3aa: SVDKTMNTEAF

v_gene: TRBV11-2
len: 14
CDR3aa: ASSLDYTSSYNEQF

v_gene: TRBV29-1
len: 12
CDR3aa: SVLLAGGRETQY

v_gene: TRBV29-1
len: 18
CDR3aa: SVEDPLAGRSLGHQETQY

v_gene: TRBV11-3
len: 12
CDR3aa: ASSLTGGYNEQF

v_gene: TRBV27
len: 9
CDR3aa: ASSLLGEQY

v_gene: TRBV5-6
len: 12
CDR3aa: ASSSLGVGETQY

v_gene: TRBV18
len: 10
CDR3aa: ASSPGSNEQF

v_gene: TRBV18
len: 16
CDR3aa: ASSLNLAGAPITYEQY

v_gene: TRBV10-3
len: 12
CDR3aa: ATSPGANTGELF

v_gene: TRBV18
len: 11
CDR3aa: ASSPSLTDTQY

v_gene: TRBV7-9
len: 12
CDR3aa: ASRSSGKYNEQF

v_gene: TRBV5-1
len: 13
CDR3aa: ASSLGPSFQETQY

v_gene: TRBV9
len: 12
CDR3aa: ASSASGPTDTQY

v_gene: TRBV5-4
len: 13
CDR3aa: ASSLRGLGIDEQY

v_gene: TRBV7-9
len: 15
CDR3aa: ASSLTSDRALNTEAF

v_gene: TRBV6-5
len: 13
CDR3aa: ASSYGTGDYNEQF

v_gene: TRBV28
len: 14
CDR3aa: ASSFLTSGRAYEQY

v_gene: TRBV14
len: 13
CDR3aa: ASSQGTSSYNEQF

v_gene: TRBV28
len: 10
CDR3aa: ASSLRNQPQH

v_gene: TRBV7-9
len: 14
CDR3aa: ASSLLSGSNTGELF

v_gene: TRBV29-1
len: 11
CDR3aa: SGYRDTTDTQY

v_gene: TRBV15
len: 13
CDR3aa: ATSRDRGMGSEQY

v_gene: TRBV7-9
len: 11
CDR3aa: ASSSRGDGELF

v_gene: TRBV5-1
len: 14
CDR3aa: ASSSGLAGASYEQY

v_gene: TRBV4-1
len: 12
CDR3aa: ASGLAGETDTQY

v_gene: TRBV4-3
len: 12
CDR3aa: ASSTLAGGDEQF

v_gene: TRBV19
len: 12
CDR3aa: ASSILYGSYGYT